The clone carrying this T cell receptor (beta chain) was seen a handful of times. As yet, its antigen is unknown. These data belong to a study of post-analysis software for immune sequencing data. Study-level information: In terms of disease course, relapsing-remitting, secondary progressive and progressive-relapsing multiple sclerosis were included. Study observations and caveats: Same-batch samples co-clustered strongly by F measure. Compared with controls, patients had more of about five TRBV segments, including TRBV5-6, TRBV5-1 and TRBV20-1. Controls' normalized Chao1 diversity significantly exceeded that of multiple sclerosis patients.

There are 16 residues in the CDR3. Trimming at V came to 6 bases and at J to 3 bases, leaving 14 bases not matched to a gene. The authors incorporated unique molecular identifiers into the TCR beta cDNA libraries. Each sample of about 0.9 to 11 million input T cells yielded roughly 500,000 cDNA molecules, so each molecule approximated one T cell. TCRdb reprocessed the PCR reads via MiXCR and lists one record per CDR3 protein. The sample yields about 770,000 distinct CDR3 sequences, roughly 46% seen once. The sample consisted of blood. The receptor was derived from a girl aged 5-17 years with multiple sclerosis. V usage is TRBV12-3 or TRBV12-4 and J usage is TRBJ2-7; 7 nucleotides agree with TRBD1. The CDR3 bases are TGTGCCAGCAGCCGTGGGACAGCAGGACTCCTCTACGAGCAGTACTTC. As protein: CASSRGTAGLLYEQYF.